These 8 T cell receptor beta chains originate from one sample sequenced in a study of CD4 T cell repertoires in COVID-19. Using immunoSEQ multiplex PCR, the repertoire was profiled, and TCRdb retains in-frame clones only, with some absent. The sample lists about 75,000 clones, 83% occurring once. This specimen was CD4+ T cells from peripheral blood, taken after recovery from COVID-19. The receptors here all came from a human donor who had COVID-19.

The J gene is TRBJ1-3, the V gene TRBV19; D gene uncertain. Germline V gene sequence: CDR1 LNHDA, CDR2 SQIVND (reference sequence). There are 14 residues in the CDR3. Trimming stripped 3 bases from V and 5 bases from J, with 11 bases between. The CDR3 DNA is TGTGCCAGTAGTATTACCAGCGGTCGAAACACCATATATTTT. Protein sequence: CASSITSGRNTIYF.

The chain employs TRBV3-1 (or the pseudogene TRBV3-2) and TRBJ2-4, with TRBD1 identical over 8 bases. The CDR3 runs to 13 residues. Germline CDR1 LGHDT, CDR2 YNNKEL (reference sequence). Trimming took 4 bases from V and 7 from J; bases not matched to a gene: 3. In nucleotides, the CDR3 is TGTGCCAGCAGCCCAGGGGGCCTTAACATTCAGTACTTC. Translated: CASSPGGLNIQYF.

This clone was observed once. This chain's CDR3 is CASSVAGGGTDTQYF. The CDR3 nucleotides read TGTGCCAGCAGTGTAGCGGGAGGTGGCACAGATACGCAGTATTTT. The V call is TRBV2, the J call TRBJ2-3, with TRBD2 matching over 10 bases. Trimming removed 4 bases from V and 1 base from J; junction bases left unmatched: 2. CDR1 is SNHLY and CDR2 is FYNNEI in the germline V gene. The length of the CDR3 is 15 residues.

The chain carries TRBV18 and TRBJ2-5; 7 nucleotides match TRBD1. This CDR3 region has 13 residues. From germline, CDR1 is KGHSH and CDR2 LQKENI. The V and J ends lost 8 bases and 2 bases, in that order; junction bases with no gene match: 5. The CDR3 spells CASTGTVQETQYF. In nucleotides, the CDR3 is TGTGCCAGCACAGGGACAGTACAAGAGACCCAGTACTTC.

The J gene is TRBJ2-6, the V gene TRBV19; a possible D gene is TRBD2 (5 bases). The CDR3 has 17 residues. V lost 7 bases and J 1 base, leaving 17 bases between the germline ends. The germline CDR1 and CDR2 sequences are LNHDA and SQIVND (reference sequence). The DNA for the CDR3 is TGTGCCAGTAACGTTCCGGGGTTGGGGTCTGGGGCCAACGTCCTGACTTTC. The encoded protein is CASNVPGLGSGANVLTF.

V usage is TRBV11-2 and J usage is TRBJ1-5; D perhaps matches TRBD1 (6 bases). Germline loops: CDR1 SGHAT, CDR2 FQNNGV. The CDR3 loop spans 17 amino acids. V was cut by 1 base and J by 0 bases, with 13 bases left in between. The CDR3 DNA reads TGTGCCAGCAGCTTAGTGGGGGCAGGAAATAGCAATCAGCCCCAGCATTTT. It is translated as CASSLVGAGNSNQPQHF.

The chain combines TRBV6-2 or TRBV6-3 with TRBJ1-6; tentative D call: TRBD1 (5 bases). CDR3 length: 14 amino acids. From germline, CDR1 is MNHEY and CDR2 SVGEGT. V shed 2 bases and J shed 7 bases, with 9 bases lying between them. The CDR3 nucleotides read TGTGCCAGCAGTTACCAGGGAAGAAATTCACCCCTCCACTTT. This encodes CASSYQGRNSPLHF.

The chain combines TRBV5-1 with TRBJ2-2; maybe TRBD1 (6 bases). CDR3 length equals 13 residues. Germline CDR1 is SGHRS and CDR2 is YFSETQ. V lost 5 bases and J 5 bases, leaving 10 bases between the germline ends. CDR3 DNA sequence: TGCGCCAGCAGACCCCAGGGGACCGGGGAGCTGTTTTTT. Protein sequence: CASRPQGTGELFF.